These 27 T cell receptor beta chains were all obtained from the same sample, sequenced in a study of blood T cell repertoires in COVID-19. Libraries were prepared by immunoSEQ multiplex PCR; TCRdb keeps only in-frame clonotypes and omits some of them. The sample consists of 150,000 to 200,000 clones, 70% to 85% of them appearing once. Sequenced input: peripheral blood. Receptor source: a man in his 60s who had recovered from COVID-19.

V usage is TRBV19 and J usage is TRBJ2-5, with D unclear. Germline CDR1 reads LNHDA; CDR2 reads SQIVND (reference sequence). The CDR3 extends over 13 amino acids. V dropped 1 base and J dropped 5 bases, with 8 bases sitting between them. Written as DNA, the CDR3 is TGTGCCAGTAGTATAGGAATTCGGGAGACCCAGTACTTC. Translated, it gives CASSIGIRETQYF.

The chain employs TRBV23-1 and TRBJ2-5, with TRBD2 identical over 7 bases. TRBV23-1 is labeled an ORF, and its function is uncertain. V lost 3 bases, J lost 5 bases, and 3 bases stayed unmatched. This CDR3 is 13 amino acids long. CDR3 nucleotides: TGCGCCAGCAGTCAGTGGGGAGGGGAGACCCAGTACTTC. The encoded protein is CASSQWGGETQYF.

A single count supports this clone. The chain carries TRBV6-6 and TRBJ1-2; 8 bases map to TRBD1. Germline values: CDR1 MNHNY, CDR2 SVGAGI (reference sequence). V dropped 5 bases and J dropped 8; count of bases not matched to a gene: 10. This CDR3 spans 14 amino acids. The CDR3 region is CASSQDREGYGYTF. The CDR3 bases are TGTGCCAGCAGTCAGGACAGGGAGGGATACGGCTACACCTTC.

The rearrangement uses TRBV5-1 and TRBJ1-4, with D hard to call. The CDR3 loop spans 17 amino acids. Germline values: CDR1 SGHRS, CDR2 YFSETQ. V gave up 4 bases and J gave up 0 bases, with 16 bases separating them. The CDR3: CASSLDGLLATNEKLFF. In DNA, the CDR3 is TGCGCCAGCAGCCTGGACGGACTGTTAGCAACTAATGAAAAACTGTTTTTT.

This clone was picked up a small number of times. The CDR3 region has the DNA TGTGCCAGCAGCCCGATTCAGAATTCACCCCTCCACTTT. This translates into CASSPIQNSPLHF. V gene TRBV7-9 combines with J gene TRBJ1-6; D is ambiguous. V gave up 5 bases and J gave up 7 bases, with 9 bases separating them. From germline, CDR1 is SEHNR and CDR2 FQNEAQ (reference sequence). The CDR3 totals 13 residues. Complete variable domain (other parts from reference TRBV7-9 and TRBJ1-6): DTGVSQNPRHKITKRGQNVTFRCDPISEHNRLYWYRQTLGQGPEFLTYFQNEAQLEKSRLLSDRFSAERPKGSFSTLEIQRTEQGDSAMYLCASSPIQNSPLHFGNGTRLTVT.

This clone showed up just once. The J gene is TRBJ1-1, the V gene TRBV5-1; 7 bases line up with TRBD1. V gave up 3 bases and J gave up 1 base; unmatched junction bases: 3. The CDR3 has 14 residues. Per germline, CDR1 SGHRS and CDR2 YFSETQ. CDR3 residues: CASSSDRRNTEAFF. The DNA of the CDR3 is TGCGCCAGCAGCTCGGACAGGAGGAACACTGAAGCTTTCTTT.

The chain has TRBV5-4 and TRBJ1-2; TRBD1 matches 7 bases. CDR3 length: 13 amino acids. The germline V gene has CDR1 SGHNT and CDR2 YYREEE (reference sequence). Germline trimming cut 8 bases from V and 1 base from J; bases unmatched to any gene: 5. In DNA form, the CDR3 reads TGTGCCAGTAGGACAGGCTTTAACTATGGCTACACCTTC. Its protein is CASRTGFNYGYTF.

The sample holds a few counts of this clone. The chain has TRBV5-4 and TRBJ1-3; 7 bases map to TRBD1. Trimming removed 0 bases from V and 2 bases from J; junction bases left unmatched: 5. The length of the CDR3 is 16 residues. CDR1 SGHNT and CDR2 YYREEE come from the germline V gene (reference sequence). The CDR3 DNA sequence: TGTGCCAGCAGCTTGGCGGGACAGCTTGCTGGAAACACCATATATTTT. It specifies CASSLAGQLAGNTIYF.

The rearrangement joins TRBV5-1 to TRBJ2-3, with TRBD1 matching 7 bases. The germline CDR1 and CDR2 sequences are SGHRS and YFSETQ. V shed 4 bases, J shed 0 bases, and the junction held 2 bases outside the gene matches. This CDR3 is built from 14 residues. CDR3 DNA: TGCGCCAGCAGCGTGGGACAGAGCACAGATACGCAGTATTTT. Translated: CASSVGQSTDTQYF. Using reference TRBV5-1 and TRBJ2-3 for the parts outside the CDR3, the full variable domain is KAGVTQTPRYLIKTRGQQVTLSCSPISGHRSVSWYQQTPGQGLQFLFEYFSETQRNKGNFPGRFSGRQFSNSRSEMNVSTLELGDSALYLCASSVGQSTDTQYFGPGTRLTVL.

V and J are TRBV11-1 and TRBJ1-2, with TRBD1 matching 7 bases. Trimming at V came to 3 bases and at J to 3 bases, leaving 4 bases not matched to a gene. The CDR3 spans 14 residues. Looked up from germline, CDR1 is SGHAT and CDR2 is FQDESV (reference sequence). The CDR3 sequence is CASSFNRGDYGYTF. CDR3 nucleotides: TGTGCCAGCAGCTTTAACAGGGGAGACTATGGCTACACCTTC.

CDR3 sequence: CASSGTGGANTEAFF. The DNA for the CDR3 is TGTGCCAGCAGTGGGACAGGGGGCGCGAACACTGAAGCTTTCTTT. The chain combines TRBV2 with TRBJ1-1; TRBD1 agrees at 11 bases. V lost 4 bases and J lost 1; bases outside the gene matches: 2. CDR3 length: 15 residues. From germline, CDR1 is SNHLY and CDR2 FYNNEI.

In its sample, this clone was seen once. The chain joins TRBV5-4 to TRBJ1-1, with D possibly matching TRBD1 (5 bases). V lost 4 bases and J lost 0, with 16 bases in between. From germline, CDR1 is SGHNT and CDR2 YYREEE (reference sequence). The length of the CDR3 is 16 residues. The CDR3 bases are TGTGCCAGCAGCCTTTGGCGGGGGTCCATGAACACTGAAGCTTTCTTT. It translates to CASSLWRGSMNTEAFF. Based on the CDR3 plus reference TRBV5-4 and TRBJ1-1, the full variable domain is ETGVTQSPTHLIKTRGQQVTLRCSSQSGHNTVSWYQQALGQGPQFIFQYYREEENGRGNFPPRFSGLQFPNYSSELNVNALELDDSALYLCASSLWRGSMNTEAFFGQGTRLTVV.

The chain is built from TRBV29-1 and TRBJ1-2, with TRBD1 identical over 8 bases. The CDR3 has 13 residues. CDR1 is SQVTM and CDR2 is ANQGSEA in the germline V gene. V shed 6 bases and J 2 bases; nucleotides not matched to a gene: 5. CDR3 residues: CSVDRGRNYGYTF. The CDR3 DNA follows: TGCAGCGTAGACAGGGGACGGAACTATGGCTACACCTTC.

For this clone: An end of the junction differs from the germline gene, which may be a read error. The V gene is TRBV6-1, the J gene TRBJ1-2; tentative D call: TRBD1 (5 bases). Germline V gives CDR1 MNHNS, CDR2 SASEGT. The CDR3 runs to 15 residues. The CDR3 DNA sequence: TGTGCCAGCAGTGAAGGCCCAGTCCAGGGAGGAGGATTGAGCTTC. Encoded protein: CASSEGPVQGGGLSF.

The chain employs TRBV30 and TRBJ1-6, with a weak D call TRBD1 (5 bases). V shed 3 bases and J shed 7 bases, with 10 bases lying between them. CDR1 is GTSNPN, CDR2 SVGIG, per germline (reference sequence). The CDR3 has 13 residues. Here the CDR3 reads CAWRQQGNSPLHF. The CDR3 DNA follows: TGTGCCTGGAGGCAGCAGGGAAATTCACCCCTCCACTTT.

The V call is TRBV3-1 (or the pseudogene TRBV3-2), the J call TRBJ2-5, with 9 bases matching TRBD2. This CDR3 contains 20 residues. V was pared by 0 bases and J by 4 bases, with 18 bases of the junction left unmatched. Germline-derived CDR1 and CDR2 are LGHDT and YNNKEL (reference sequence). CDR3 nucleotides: TGTGCCAGCAGCCAAGAGGGCCCCCTGGCGGGCGGGGGGGCCGGAGAGACCCAGTACTTC. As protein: CASSQEGPLAGGGAGETQYF.

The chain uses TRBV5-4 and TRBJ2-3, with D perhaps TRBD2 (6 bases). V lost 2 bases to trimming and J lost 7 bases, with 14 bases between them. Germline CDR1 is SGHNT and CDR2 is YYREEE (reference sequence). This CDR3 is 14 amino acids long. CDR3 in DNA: TGTGCCAGCAGCTTTGGAGGGGCGACGTATACGCAGTATTTT. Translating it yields CASSFGGATYTQYF.

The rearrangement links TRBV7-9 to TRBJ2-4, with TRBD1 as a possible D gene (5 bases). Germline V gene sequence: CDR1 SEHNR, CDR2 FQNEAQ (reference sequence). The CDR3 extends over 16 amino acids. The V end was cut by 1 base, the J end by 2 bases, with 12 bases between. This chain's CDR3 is CASSLDPQGTKNIQYF. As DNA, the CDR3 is TGTGCCAGCAGCTTAGACCCCCAGGGAACCAAAAACATTCAGTACTTC.

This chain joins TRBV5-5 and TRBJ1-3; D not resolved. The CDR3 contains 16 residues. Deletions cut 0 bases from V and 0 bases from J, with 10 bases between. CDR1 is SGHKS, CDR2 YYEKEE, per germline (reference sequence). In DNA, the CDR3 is TGTGCCAGCAGCTTGGTGGGCAGCTACTCTGGAAACACCATATATTTT. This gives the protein CASSLVGSYSGNTIYF.

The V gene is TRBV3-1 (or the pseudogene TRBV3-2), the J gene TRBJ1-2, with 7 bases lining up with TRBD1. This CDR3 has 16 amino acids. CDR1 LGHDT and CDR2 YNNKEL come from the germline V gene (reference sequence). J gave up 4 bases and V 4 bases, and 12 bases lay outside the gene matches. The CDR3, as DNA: TGTGCCAGCAGCCTGACAGGGATGGGGCTCGGCTATGGCTACACCTTC. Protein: CASSLTGMGLGYGYTF.

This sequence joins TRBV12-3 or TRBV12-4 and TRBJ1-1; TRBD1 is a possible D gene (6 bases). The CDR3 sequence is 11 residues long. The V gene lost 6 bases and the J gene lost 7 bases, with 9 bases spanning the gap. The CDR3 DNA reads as TGTGCCAGCAGACTCAGGGGTGAAGCTTTCTTT. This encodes CASRLRGEAFF.

The CDR3 DNA is TGCGCCAGCAGCCAAGGTTCATCGTACTTAAACATTCAGTACTTC. Translating gives CASSQGSSYLNIQYF. The chain recombines TRBV4-1 with TRBJ2-4, with D unclear. This CDR3 contains 15 residues. The V and J ends lost 1 base and 6 bases respectively, with 13 bases between them. CDR1 and CDR2 (germline): MGHRA, YSYEKL.

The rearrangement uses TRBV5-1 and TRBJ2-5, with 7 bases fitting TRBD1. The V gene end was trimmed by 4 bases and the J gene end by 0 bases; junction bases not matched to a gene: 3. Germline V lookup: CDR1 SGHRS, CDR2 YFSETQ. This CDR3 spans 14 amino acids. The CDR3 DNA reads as TGCGCCAGCAGCCCGGGACAGTACCAAGAGACCCAGTACTTC. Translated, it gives CASSPGQYQETQYF. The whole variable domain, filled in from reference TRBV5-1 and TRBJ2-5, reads KAGVTQTPRYLIKTRGQQVTLSCSPISGHRSVSWYQQTPGQGLQFLFEYFSETQRNKGNFPGRFSGRQFSNSRSEMNVSTLELGDSALYLCASSPGQYQETQYFGPGTRLLVL.

The CDR3 nucleotides read TGTGCCAGCAGCTTGTCGCCGGGACAGGGTGCAGATACGCAGTATTTT. This encodes CASSLSPGQGADTQYF. The chain joins TRBV7-3 to TRBJ2-3; 9 bases match TRBD1. J was trimmed by 4 bases and V by 3 bases; bases with no gene match: 8. The germline V gene encodes CDR1 SGHTA and CDR2 FQGTGA. This CDR3 comprises 16 residues. The whole variable domain, remainder taken from reference TRBV7-3 and TRBJ2-3, is GAGVSQTPSNKVTEKGKYVELRCDPISGHTALYWYRQSLGQGPEFLIYFQGTGAADDSGLPNDRFFAVRPEGSVSTLKIQRTERGDSAVYLCASSLSPGQGADTQYFGPGTRLTVL.

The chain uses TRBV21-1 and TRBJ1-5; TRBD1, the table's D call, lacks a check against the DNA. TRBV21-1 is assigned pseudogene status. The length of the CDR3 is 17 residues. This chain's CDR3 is CASSRFRPGQHNQPQHF. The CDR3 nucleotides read TGTGCCAGCAGCAGATTCCGCCCGGGACAGCACAATCAGCCCCAGCATTTT.

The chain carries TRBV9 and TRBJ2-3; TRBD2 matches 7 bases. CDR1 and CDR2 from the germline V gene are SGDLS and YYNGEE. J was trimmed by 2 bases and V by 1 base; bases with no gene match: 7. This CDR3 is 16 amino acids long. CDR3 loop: CASSVRSKRDTDTQYF. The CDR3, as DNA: TGTGCCAGCAGCGTACGTTCGAAGCGGGACACAGATACGCAGTATTTT.

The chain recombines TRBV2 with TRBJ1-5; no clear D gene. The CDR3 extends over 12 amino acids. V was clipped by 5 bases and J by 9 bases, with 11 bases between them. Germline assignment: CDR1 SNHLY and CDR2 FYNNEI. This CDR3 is CASSRGQGPQHF. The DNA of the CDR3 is TGTGCCAGCAGTCGGGGTCAAGGGCCCCAGCATTTT. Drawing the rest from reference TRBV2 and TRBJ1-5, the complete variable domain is EPEVTQTPSHQVTQMGQEVILRCVPISNHLYFYWYRQILGQKVEFLVSFYNNEISEKSEIFDDQFSVERPDGSNFTLKIRSTKLEDSAMYFCASSRGQGPQHFGDGTRLSIL.